A single sample is the source of the 29 T cell receptor beta chains below, sequenced in a study of siplizumab effects on memory and regulatory T cells. The table came from immunoSEQ multiplex PCR; TCRdb's copy has only in-frame clones and leaves some out. The sample gives about 69,000 clones, around nine tenths of which show up once; around 1.8% is in the top ten. Sequenced sample: Tregs sorted from blood. These receptor sequences come from a human donor in good health.

The chain employs TRBV6-1 and TRBJ1-2; TRBD1 aligns across 8 bases. Looked up from germline, CDR1 is MNHNS and CDR2 is SASEGT. V lost 5 bases to trimming and J lost 4 bases; unmatched junction nucleotides: 6. This CDR3 comprises 14 residues. The CDR3 DNA is TGTGCCAGCAGTCAGGGGGCGCAGGGCTATGGCTACACCTTC. This translates into CASSQGAQGYGYTF.

This chain links TRBV15 with TRBJ1-6; D is unclear. V was clipped by 0 bases and J by 8 bases, with 14 bases between them. Germline CDR1 and CDR2: LNHNV and YYDKDF (reference sequence). The CDR3 is 16 amino acids. The CDR3 loop reads CATSRDWDRADSPLHF. In DNA form, the CDR3 reads TGTGCCACCAGCAGAGATTGGGATCGAGCGGATTCACCCCTCCACTTT. Using reference TRBV15 and TRBJ1-6 for the parts outside the CDR3, the full variable domain is DAMVIQNPRYQVTQFGKPVTLSCSQTLNHNVMYWYQQKSSQAPKLLFHYYDKDFNNEADTPDNFQSRRPNTSFCFLDIRSPGLGDTAMYLCATSRDWDRADSPLHFGNGTRLTVT.

The chain employs TRBV18 and TRBJ2-7; the match to TRBD2 covers 10 bases. The length of the CDR3 is 15 residues. Germline V gene lookup returns CDR1 KGHSH and CDR2 LQKENI. V lost 3 bases and J lost 5; bases outside the gene matches: 7. CDR3 sequence: CASSPWSGRANEQYF. CDR3 DNA: TGTGCCAGCTCACCTTGGAGCGGGAGGGCGAACGAGCAGTACTTC.

The chain recombines TRBV18 with TRBJ2-6, with D perhaps matching TRBD1 (6 bases). The ends were cut back, 2 bases at V and 3 bases at J, with 17 bases in the middle. Per germline, CDR1 KGHSH and CDR2 LQKENI. The CDR3 spans 18 residues. This CDR3 is CASSPNWGPPNGANVLTF. Written as DNA, the CDR3 is TGTGCCAGCTCACCAAATTGGGGGCCCCCCAATGGGGCCAACGTCCTGACTTTC.

The chain carries TRBV11-3 and TRBJ2-7, with D tentatively TRBD1 (5 bases). This CDR3 spans 12 amino acids. V was trimmed by 5 bases and J by 2 bases, leaving 7 bases between them. In germline, CDR1 is SGHNT, CDR2 YENEEA. The CDR3, as DNA: TGTGCCAGCAGCCCCAGGGCCTACGAGCAGTACTTC. Its translation: CASSPRAYEQYF.

This chain connects TRBV21-1 to TRBJ1-2; the table's D call, TRBD1, has no DNA check behind it. TRBV21-1 is marked as a pseudogene. CDR3 length: 14 amino acids. CDR3 in amino acids: CASSKEGRYYGYTF. Written as DNA, the CDR3 is TGTGCCAGCAGCAAAGAGGGGCGATACTATGGCTACACCTTC.

J is TRBJ1-5 and V is TRBV7-8; 8 bases agree with TRBD1. Looked up from germline, CDR1 is SGHVS and CDR2 is FQNEAQ. V was clipped by 5 bases and J by 0 bases; unmatched bases: 6. The CDR3 is 16 residues long. The CDR3 coding sequence is TGTGCCAGCAGCGCCCGGACAGGGCGTAGCAATCAGCCCCAGCATTTT. The encoded protein is CASSARTGRSNQPQHF. Full variable domain (remainder filled in from reference TRBV7-8 and TRBJ1-5): GAGVSQSPRYKVAKRGQDVALRCDPISGHVSLFWYQQALGQGPEFLTYFQNEAQLDKSGLPSDRFFAERPEGSVSTLKIQRTQQEDSAVYLCASSARTGRSNQPQHFGDGTRLSIL.

The gene calls are TRBV27 and TRBJ1-1; D unresolved. Trimming removed 2 bases from V and 1 base from J, with 11 bases in between. Germline V gene data show CDR1 as MNHEY and CDR2 as SMNVEV (reference sequence). The CDR3 is made up of 15 amino acids. The CDR3, as DNA: TGTGCCAGCAGTTTAATCGGGCAACCGAACACTGAAGCTTTCTTT. As protein: CASSLIGQPNTEAFF.

This chain connects TRBV19 to TRBJ1-1; D gene ambiguous. The CDR3 contains 14 residues. Per the germline V gene, CDR1 is LNHDA and CDR2 is SQIVND (reference sequence). Between the trimmed V and J ends, which lost 5 bases and 3 bases, there was a span of 13 bases. The CDR3 DNA sequence: TGTGCCAGTAGTTTCGGGGTTAAACACACTGAAGCTTTCTTT. It specifies CASSFGVKHTEAFF.

The V gene is TRBV5-1, the J gene TRBJ2-3, with a tentative D call TRBD1 (5 bases). This CDR3 has 14 amino acids. Germline V gene sequence: CDR1 SGHRS, CDR2 YFSETQ. Trimming removed 1 base at V and 2 bases at J, with 8 bases between. Here the CDR3 DNA reads TGCGCCAGCAGCTTGTTACAGGCCACAGATACGCAGTATTTT. Translating gives CASSLLQATDTQYF.

The V call is TRBV18, the J call TRBJ2-5, with 10 bases matching TRBD1. V lost 2 bases to trimming and J lost 5 bases; unmatched junction nucleotides: 8. Germline V CDR1 and CDR2: KGHSH, LQKENI. This CDR3 has 16 residues. Here the CDR3 DNA reads TGTGCCAGCTCACCAAACCGACAGGGGGCGAGGGAGACCCAGTACTTC. As protein: CASSPNRQGARETQYF.

The rearrangement joins TRBV10-3 to TRBJ2-6; D perhaps matches TRBD1 (5 bases). The V and J ends lost 3 bases and 0 bases respectively, with 15 bases between them. Germline V gene lookup returns CDR1 ENHRY and CDR2 SYGVKD. The CDR3 is 18 residues long. The CDR3 loop reads CAISDSGKSSSGANVLTF. The CDR3 nucleotides are TGTGCCATCAGTGATTCAGGGAAAAGTAGCTCTGGGGCCAACGTCCTGACTTTC.

The CDR3 nucleotides are TGTGCCAGCTCACTACAGGGGCCAGGGGCTAATGAAAAACTGTTTTTT. Protein: CASSLQGPGANEKLFF. V is TRBV18 and J is TRBJ1-4; 7 positions match TRBD1. Trimming at V came to 4 bases and at J to 3 bases, leaving 8 bases not matched to a gene. CDR1 KGHSH and CDR2 LQKENI come from the germline V gene. The CDR3 runs 16 residues.

Written as DNA, the CDR3 is TGTGCCAGCACCCCCATGGCGGGACAGGCCTACGAGCAGTACTTC. Amino acid sequence: CASTPMAGQAYEQYF. This chain links TRBV28 with TRBJ2-7, with 8 positions matching TRBD1. CDR1 and CDR2 (germline): MDHEN, SYDVKM. The CDR3 totals 15 residues. With V trimmed by 7 bases and J by 2 bases, 10 bases remained unmatched.

The V gene is TRBV15, the J gene TRBJ2-7; the match to TRBD2 covers 14 bases. Losses at the gene ends were 5 bases for V and 4 bases for J; bases not matched to a gene: 4. Looked up from germline, CDR1 is LNHNV and CDR2 is YYDKDF (reference sequence). The CDR3 runs 15 residues. CDR3 region: CATSRLAGGPYEQYF. The CDR3, as DNA: TGTGCCACCAGCCGACTAGCGGGAGGGCCGTACGAGCAGTACTTC.

A few counts support this clone. The V call is TRBV5-1, the J call TRBJ2-1, with a weak D call TRBD1 (6 bases). V gave up 4 bases and J gave up 3 bases, with 14 bases separating them. Germline assignment: CDR1 SGHRS and CDR2 YFSETQ. The CDR3 length is 15 residues. CDR3 region: CASSPGQSLYNEQFF. The CDR3 DNA follows: TGCGCCAGCAGCCCCGGACAGTCGCTCTACAATGAGCAGTTCTTC. Full variable domain (missing parts from reference TRBV5-1 and TRBJ2-1): KAGVTQTPRYLIKTRGQQVTLSCSPISGHRSVSWYQQTPGQGLQFLFEYFSETQRNKGNFPGRFSGRQFSNSRSEMNVSTLELGDSALYLCASSPGQSLYNEQFFGPGTRLTVL.

The chain employs TRBV5-1 and TRBJ2-3, with D perhaps matching TRBD2 (5 bases). Trimming stripped 0 bases from V and 0 bases from J, with 11 bases between. The length of the CDR3 is 16 residues. Germline V CDR1 and CDR2: SGHRS, YFSETQ. CDR3 sequence: CASSLGSGSSTDTQYF. For the CDR3, the DNA is TGCGCCAGCAGCTTGGGCAGCGGCTCTAGCACAGATACGCAGTATTTT. Combining the CDR3 with reference TRBV5-1 and TRBJ2-3 gives the whole variable domain KAGVTQTPRYLIKTRGQQVTLSCSPISGHRSVSWYQQTPGQGLQFLFEYFSETQRNKGNFPGRFSGRQFSNSRSEMNVSTLELGDSALYLCASSLGSGSSTDTQYFGPGTRLTVL.

The chain has TRBV18 and TRBJ2-3; 8 nucleotides line up with TRBD2. The junction had 12 bases not matched to a gene; V was cut back by 7 bases and J by 0 bases. In germline, CDR1 is KGHSH, CDR2 LQKENI. The CDR3 is 17 amino acids. CDR3 residues: CASCAARLAISTDTQYF. For the CDR3, the DNA is TGTGCCAGCTGCGCCGCCCGACTAGCGATAAGCACAGATACGCAGTATTTT.

The chain combines TRBV18 with TRBJ2-1; 8 bases map to TRBD2. The germline V gene encodes CDR1 KGHSH and CDR2 LQKENI. With 3 bases clipped from V and 4 bases from J, the junction kept 5 bases outside the gene matches. The length of the CDR3 is 15 residues. CDR3 region: CASSPLAGDYNEQFF. The DNA of the CDR3 is TGTGCCAGCTCACCTCTAGCGGGTGATTACAATGAGCAGTTCTTC.

The DNA of the CDR3 is TGTGCCGTCCGGGACAGGGTCTTCGGCAATCAGCCCCAGCATTTT. This codes for CAVRDRVFGNQPQHF. This rearrangement joins TRBV6-1 to TRBJ1-5; 9 bases agree with TRBD1. CDR1 and CDR2 (germline): MNHNS, SASEGT. The CDR3 covers 15 residues. The ends lost 11 bases at V and 2 bases at J; junction bases unmatched: 10.

V gene TRBV6-1 combines with J gene TRBJ2-2; unclear D gene. CDR1 is MNHNS, CDR2 SASEGT, per germline. This CDR3 region has 15 residues. V was clipped by 7 bases and J by 2 bases, with 14 bases between them. This chain's CDR3 is CASTGVLFNTGELFF. The CDR3 region has the DNA TGTGCCAGCACTGGGGTTTTATTTAACACCGGGGAGCTGTTTTTT.

The CDR3, as DNA: TGTGCCAGCAGGCAGGGACGGGACTATGGCTACACCTTC. Translated, it gives CASRQGRDYGYTF. The V gene is TRBV28, the J gene TRBJ1-2; tentatively, D is TRBD1 (5 bases). The CDR3 runs to 13 residues. Between the trimmed V and J ends, which lost 6 bases and 3 bases, there was a span of 11 bases. Germline V gene sequence: CDR1 MDHEN, CDR2 SYDVKM.

The chain recombines TRBV5-5 with TRBJ1-2; a possible D gene is TRBD1 (6 bases). Trimming stripped 4 bases from V and 2 bases from J, with 12 bases between. This CDR3 has 14 residues. CDR1 is SGHKS and CDR2 is YYEKEE in the germline V gene (reference sequence). This chain's CDR3 is CASSHIQGNYGYTF. The CDR3, as DNA: TGTGCCAGCAGCCATATCCAGGGGAACTATGGCTACACCTTC.

The chain has TRBV25-1 and TRBJ2-3; D is possibly TRBD1 (6 bases). The CDR3 consists of 15 residues. V was trimmed by 5 bases and J by 9 bases, leaving 21 bases between them. Germline lookup yields CDR1 MGHDK and CDR2 SYGVNS. The CDR3 DNA reads TGTGCCAGCAGTTCCCAGGGGACCCGCACATGGACGCAGTATTTT. Translated: CASSSQGTRTWTQYF.

The rearrangement joins TRBV6-1 to TRBJ1-1; TRBD1 is a possible D gene (6 bases). Trimming pared 10 bases from V and 7 bases from J, leaving 25 bases between. The germline V gene encodes CDR1 MNHNS and CDR2 SASEGT. The CDR3 sequence is 15 residues long. This CDR3 is CAINAGGQRPGEAFF. In nucleotides, the CDR3 is TGTGCCATCAACGCGGGTGGACAGCGCCCAGGTGAAGCTTTCTTT.

This clone was recorded only once. The chain joins TRBV18 to TRBJ2-3; TRBD2 aligns across 13 bases. The CDR3 sequence is 16 residues long. Germline V gene lookup returns CDR1 KGHSH and CDR2 LQKENI. The V gene end was trimmed by 4 bases and the J gene end by 5 bases; junction bases not matched to a gene: 6. CDR3 protein: CASSQRLAGGVDTQYF. Written as DNA, the CDR3 is TGTGCCAGCTCACAGAGACTAGCGGGAGGTGTAGATACGCAGTATTTT.

The chain recombines TRBV25-1 with TRBJ2-5, with 8 positions matching TRBD1. Unmatched junction bases numbered 5, after V lost 3 bases and J lost 5 bases. The length of the CDR3 is 14 residues. Per germline, CDR1 MGHDK and CDR2 SYGVNS. CDR3 loop: CASSDPGGLETQYF. The CDR3 bases are TGTGCCAGCAGTGATCCAGGGGGCTTGGAGACCCAGTACTTC.

The genes are TRBV2 and TRBJ1-4; possibly TRBD1 for D (5 bases). In germline, CDR1 is SNHLY, CDR2 FYNNEI. Between the trimmed V and J ends, which lost 6 bases and 6 bases, there was a span of 8 bases. The CDR3 contains 12 residues. The CDR3 sequence: CASRPGYEKLFF. For the CDR3, the DNA is TGTGCCAGCAGACCAGGGTATGAAAAACTGTTTTTT. The full variable domain, completed using reference TRBV2 and TRBJ1-4, is EPEVTQTPSHQVTQMGQEVILRCVPISNHLYFYWYRQILGQKVEFLVSFYNNEISEKSEIFDDQFSVERPDGSNFTLKIRSTKLEDSAMYFCASRPGYEKLFFGSGTQLSVL.

The chain links TRBV2 to TRBJ2-7; TRBD2 aligns across 13 bases. The CDR3 is 19 amino acids. Trimming removed 4 bases from V and 1 base from J; junction bases left unmatched: 13. Per the germline V gene, CDR1 is SNHLY and CDR2 is FYNNEI. The DNA for the CDR3 is TGTGCCAGCAGTGCCCTTCCGGGACTAGCGGGAAGTAGATCCTACGAGCAGTACTTC. It yields the protein CASSALPGLAGSRSYEQYF.